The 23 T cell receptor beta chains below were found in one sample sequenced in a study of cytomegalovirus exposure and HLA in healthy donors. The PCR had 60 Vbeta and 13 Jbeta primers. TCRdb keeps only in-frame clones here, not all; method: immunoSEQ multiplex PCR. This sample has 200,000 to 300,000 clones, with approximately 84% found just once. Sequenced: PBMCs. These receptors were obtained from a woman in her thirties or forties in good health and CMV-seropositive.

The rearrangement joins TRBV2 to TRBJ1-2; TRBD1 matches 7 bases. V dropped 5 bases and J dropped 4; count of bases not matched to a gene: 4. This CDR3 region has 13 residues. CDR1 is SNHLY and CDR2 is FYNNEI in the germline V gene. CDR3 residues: CASSRDSIYGYTF. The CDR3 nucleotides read TGTGCCAGCAGTCGGGACAGCATCTATGGCTACACCTTC.

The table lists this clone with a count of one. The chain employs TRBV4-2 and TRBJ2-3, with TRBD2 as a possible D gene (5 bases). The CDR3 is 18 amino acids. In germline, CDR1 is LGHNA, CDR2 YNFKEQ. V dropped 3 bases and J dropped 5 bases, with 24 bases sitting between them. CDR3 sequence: CASSQSFDVGGPLDTQYF. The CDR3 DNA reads TGTGCCAGCAGCCAGTCCTTCGACGTTGGCGGGCCCTTAGATACGCAGTATTTT.

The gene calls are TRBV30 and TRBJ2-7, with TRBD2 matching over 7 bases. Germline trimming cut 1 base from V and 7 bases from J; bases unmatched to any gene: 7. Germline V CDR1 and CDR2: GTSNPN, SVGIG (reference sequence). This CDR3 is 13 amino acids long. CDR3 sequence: CAWSGGTGREQYF. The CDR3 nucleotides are TGTGCCTGGAGTGGGGGGACCGGGAGGGAGCAGTACTTC.

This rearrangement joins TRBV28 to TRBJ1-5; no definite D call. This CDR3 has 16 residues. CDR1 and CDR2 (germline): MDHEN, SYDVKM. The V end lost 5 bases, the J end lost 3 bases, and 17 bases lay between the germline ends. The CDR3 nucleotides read TGTGCCAGCAGTCGTCCCCCCTCACAGTTCAATCAGCCCCAGCATTTT. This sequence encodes CASSRPPSQFNQPQHF. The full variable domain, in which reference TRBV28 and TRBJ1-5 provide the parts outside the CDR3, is DVKVTQSSRYLVKRTGEKVFLECVQDMDHENMFWYRQDPGLGLRLIYFSYDVKMKEKGDIPEGYSVSREKKERFSLILESASTNQTSMYLCASSRPPSQFNQPQHFGDGTRLSIL.

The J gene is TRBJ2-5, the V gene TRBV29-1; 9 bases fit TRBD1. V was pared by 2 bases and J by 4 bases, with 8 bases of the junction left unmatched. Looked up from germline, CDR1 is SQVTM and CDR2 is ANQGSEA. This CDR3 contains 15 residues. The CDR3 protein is CSVESGQGIGETQYF. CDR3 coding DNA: TGCAGCGTTGAATCGGGACAGGGTATAGGAGAGACCCAGTACTTC.

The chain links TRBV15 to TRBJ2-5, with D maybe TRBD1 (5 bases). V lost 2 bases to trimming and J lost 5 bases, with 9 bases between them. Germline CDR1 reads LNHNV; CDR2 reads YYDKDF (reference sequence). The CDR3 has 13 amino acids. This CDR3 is CATSRLRQETQYF. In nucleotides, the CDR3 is TGTGCCACCAGCAGATTAAGACAGGAGACCCAGTACTTC.

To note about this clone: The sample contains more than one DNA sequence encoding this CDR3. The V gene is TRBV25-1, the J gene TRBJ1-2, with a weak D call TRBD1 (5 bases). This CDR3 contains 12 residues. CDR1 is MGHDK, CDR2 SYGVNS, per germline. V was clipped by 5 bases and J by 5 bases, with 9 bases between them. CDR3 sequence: CASSTQGYGYTF. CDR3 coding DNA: TGTGCCAGCAGTACCCAGGGATATGGCTACACCTTC.

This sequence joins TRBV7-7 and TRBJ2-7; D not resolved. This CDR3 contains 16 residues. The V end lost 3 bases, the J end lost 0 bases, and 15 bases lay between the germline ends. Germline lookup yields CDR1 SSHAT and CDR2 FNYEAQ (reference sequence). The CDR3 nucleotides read TGTGCCAGCAGCTTCGAAATTCCCAGGCGCTCCTACGAGCAGTACTTC. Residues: CASSFEIPRRSYEQYF.

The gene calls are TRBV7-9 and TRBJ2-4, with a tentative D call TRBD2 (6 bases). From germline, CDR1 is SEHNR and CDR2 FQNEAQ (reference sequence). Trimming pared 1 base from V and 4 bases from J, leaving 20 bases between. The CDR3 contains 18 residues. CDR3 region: CASSLDLGGERTKNIQYF. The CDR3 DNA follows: TGTGCCAGCAGCTTAGACCTGGGGGGAGAGCGGACTAAAAACATTCAGTACTTC.

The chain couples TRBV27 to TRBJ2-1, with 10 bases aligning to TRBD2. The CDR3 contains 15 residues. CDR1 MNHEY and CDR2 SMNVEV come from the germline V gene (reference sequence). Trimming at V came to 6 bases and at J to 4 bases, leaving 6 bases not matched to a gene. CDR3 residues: CASSPGLASYNEQFF. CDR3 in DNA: TGTGCCAGCAGCCCGGGACTAGCGAGTTACAATGAGCAGTTCTTC.

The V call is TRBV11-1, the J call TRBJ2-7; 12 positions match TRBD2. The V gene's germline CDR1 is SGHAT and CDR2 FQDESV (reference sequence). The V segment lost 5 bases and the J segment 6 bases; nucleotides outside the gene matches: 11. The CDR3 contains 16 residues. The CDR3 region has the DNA TGTGCCAGCAGCACGACACTAGCGGGAGGTCCCATCGAGCAGTACTTC. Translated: CASSTTLAGGPIEQYF.

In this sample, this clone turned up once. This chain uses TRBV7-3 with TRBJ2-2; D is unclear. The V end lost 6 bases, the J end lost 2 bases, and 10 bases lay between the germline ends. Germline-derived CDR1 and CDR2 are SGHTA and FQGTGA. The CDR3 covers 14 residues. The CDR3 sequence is CASRVGRNTGELFF. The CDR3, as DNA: TGTGCCAGCAGGGTGGGCAGAAACACCGGGGAGCTGTTTTTT.

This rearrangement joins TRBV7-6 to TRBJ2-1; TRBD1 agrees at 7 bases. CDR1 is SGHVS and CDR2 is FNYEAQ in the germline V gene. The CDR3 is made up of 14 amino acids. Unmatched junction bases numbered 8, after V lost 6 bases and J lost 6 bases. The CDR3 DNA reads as TGTGCCAGCAGTCAAACAGGGGTGGGCAATGAGCAGTTCTTC. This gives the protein CASSQTGVGNEQFF.

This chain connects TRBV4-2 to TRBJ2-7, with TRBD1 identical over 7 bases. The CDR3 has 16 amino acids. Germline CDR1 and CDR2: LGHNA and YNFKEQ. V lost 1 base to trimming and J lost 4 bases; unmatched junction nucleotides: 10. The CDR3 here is CASSQGEGAQGYEQYF. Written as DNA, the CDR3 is TGTGCCAGCAGCCAAGGCGAAGGGGCACAGGGGTACGAGCAGTACTTC.

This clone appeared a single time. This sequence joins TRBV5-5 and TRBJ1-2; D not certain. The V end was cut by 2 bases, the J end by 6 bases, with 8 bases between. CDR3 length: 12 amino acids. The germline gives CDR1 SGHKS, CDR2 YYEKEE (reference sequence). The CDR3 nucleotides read TGTGCCAGCAGCTTCGCGAAAAATGGCTACACCTTC. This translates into CASSFAKNGYTF.

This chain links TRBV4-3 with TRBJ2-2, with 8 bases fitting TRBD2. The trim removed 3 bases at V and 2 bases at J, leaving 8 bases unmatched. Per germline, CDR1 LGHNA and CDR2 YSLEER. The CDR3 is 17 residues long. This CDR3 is CASSQVPGTSNTGELFF. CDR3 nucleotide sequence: TGCGCCAGCAGCCAGGTTCCCGGGACTAGTAACACCGGGGAGCTGTTTTTT.

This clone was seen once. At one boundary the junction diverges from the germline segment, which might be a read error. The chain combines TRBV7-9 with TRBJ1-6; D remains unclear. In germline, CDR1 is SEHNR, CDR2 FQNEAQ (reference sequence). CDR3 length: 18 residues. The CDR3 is CSSSLVSGGSSYNSPLHF. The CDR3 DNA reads TGTTCCAGCAGCTTAGTTAGTGGCGGGAGCTCCTATAATTCACCCCTCCACTTT.

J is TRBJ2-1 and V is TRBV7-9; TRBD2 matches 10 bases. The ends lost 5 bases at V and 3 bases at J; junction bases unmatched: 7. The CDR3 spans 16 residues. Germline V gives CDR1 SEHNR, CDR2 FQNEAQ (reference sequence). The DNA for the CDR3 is TGTGCCAGCAGCCTCAGGACTAGCGGAGTCTACAATGAGCAGTTCTTC. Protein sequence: CASSLRTSGVYNEQFF. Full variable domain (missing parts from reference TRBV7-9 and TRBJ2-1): DTGVSQNPRHKITKRGQNVTFRCDPISEHNRLYWYRQTLGQGPEFLTYFQNEAQLEKSRLLSDRFSAERPKGSFSTLEIQRTEQGDSAMYLCASSLRTSGVYNEQFFGPGTRLTVL.

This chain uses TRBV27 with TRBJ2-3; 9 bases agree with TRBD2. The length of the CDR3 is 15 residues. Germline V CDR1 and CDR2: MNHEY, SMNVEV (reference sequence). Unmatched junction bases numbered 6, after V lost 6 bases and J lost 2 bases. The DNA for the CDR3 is TGTGCCAGCAGCAAGGGACTAGCCCCCACAGATACGCAGTATTTT. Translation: CASSKGLAPTDTQYF.

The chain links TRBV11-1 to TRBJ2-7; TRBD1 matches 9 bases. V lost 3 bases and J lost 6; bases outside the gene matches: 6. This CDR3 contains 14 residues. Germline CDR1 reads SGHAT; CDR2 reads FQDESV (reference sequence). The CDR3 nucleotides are TGTGCCAGCAGCTTGCCGGGACAGGGAGGCGAGCAGTACTTC. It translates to CASSLPGQGGEQYF.

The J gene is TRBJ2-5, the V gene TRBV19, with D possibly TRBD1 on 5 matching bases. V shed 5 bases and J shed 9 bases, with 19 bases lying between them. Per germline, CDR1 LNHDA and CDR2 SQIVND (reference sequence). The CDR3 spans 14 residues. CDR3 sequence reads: CASSEDIFGSAQYF. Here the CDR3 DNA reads TGTGCCAGTAGTGAGGACATCTTCGGGTCGGCCCAGTACTTC.

The CDR3 nucleotides are TGTGCCAGCAGCCGACAGGGGGAGCAAGAGACCCAGTACTTC. Protein: CASSRQGEQETQYF. This sequence joins TRBV7-6 and TRBJ2-5, with 9 bases matching TRBD1. V lost 5 bases to trimming and J lost 2 bases; unmatched junction nucleotides: 3. Germline V CDR1 and CDR2: SGHVS, FNYEAQ. This CDR3 spans 14 amino acids.

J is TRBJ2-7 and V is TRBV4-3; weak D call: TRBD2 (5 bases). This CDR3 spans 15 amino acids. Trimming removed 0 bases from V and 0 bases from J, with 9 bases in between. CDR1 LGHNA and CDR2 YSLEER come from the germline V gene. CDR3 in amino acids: CASSQDRAGSYEQYF. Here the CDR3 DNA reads TGCGCCAGCAGCCAAGATCGGGCGGGCTCCTACGAGCAGTACTTC.